Listed here are 9 T cell receptor beta chains from one sample, sequenced in a study of vaccination and CD4 T cells after COVID-19. Cultured CD4+ T-cell DNA underwent Oncomine TCR Beta short-read sequencing. In TCRdb, the PCR reads were re-called with MiXCR into one record per CDR3 protein. The sample holds about 13,000 distinct CDR3 sequences, 40% to 65% seen once. Treatment noted: roughly 10-day PBMC culture with coronavirus spike peptide pools or control peptides (ViraFEST assay). These TCRs' antigens remain unknown. Sequenced material: CD4+ T cells from blood, cultured in vitro. The receptors stem from a human donor who had recovered from COVID-19.

The chain recombines TRBV27 with TRBJ1-1; weak D call: TRBD1 (5 bases). Germline V gives CDR1 MNHEY, CDR2 SMNVEV (reference sequence). There are 15 residues in the CDR3. The germline V and J ends were trimmed by 5 bases and 0 bases, with 13 bases remaining between them. CDR3 in DNA: TGTGCCAGCAGTCTCAGTCGGGGGATGAACACTGAAGCTTTCTTT. It yields the protein CASSLSRGMNTEAFF.

The chain uses TRBV20-1 and TRBJ1-6; D not resolved. In germline, CDR1 is DFQATT, CDR2 SNEGSKA (reference sequence). Trimming pared 1 base from V and 5 bases from J, leaving 12 bases between. CDR3 length equals 15 residues. DNA for the CDR3: TGCAGTGCTAGAGGGACGGACGCGGATAATTCACCCCTCCACTTT. Translation: CSARGTDADNSPLHF.

The genes are TRBV6-1 and TRBJ1-5; D uncertain. The CDR3 has 13 residues. Germline values: CDR1 MNHNS, CDR2 SASEGT. The V gene lost 8 bases and the J gene lost 5 bases, with 13 bases spanning the gap. The CDR3, as DNA: TGTGCCAGCGCTCTAGCGTGGCATCAGCCCCAGCATTTT. Amino acid sequence: CASALAWHQPQHF.

The chain employs TRBV28 and TRBJ2-2; 11 bases match TRBD2. Per the germline V gene, CDR1 is MDHEN and CDR2 is SYDVKM. The CDR3 runs 15 residues. CDR3 DNA: TGTGGAATTAGCGGGAGGGTCGCCGGCACCGGGGAGCTGTTTTTT. Protein sequence: CGISGRVAGTGELFF.

This clonotype was seen only a few times. The chain has TRBV20-1 and TRBJ2-1, with D uncertain. The CDR3 consists of 15 residues. V lost 1 base to trimming and J lost 0 bases, with 10 bases between them. Germline CDR1 reads DFQATT; CDR2 reads SNEGSKA (reference sequence). The CDR3 DNA is TGCAGTGCTAGAGTCTCGCAGGCCTCCTACAATGAGCAGTTCTTC. Protein: CSARVSQASYNEQFF.

This clonotype was picked up a small number of times. The chain carries TRBV12-3 or TRBV12-4 and TRBJ1-2; a weak D match, TRBD1 (6 bases). This CDR3 spans 13 amino acids. Trimming left V 4 bases short and J 1 base short, with 7 bases between. CDR3 in DNA: TGTGCCAGCAGTTGGGACAATAACTATGGCTACACCTTC. Amino acids: CASSWDNNYGYTF.

This chain uses TRBV18 with TRBJ1-6, with TRBD1 matching over 10 bases. V shed 3 bases, J shed 8 bases, and the junction held 1 base outside the gene matches. CDR1 and CDR2 (germline): KGHSH, LQKENI. The CDR3 has 14 residues. CDR3 in DNA: TGTGCCAGCTCACCGACAGGGGGCGATTCACCCCTCCACTTT. As protein: CASSPTGGDSPLHF.

The chain links TRBV6-5 to TRBJ2-3, with D unclear. V was trimmed by 1 base and J by 3 bases, leaving 2 bases between them. The length of the CDR3 is 12 residues. The germline V gene has CDR1 MNHEY and CDR2 SVGAGI. CDR3 in amino acids: CASSYLTDTQYF. The CDR3 DNA reads as TGTGCCAGCAGTTACTTAACAGATACGCAGTATTTT.

The rearrangement uses TRBV29-1 and TRBJ1-1, with D unresolved. Germline CDR1 reads SQVTM; CDR2 reads ANQGSEA. The CDR3 totals 11 residues. V lost 4 bases and J lost 6, with 9 bases in between. Here the CDR3 reads CSVVGWAEAFF. CDR3 sequence (DNA): TGCAGCGTTGTTGGCTGGGCTGAAGCTTTCTTT.